The 28 T cell receptor beta chains below all came from one sample that was sequenced in a study of shared clonotypes between healthy human individuals. TCRdb keeps only in-frame clones here, not all; method: immunoSEQ multiplex PCR. Among fewer than 650,000 clones, less than 80% were seen once, and the ten largest hold roughly 13%. The material sequenced was PBMCs. The receptors shown here come from a woman between 40 and 55 years old in good health. Some clones in this sample may be carry-over from other donors' samples.

The chain employs TRBV28 and TRBJ1-2; D is undetermined. The V end lost 7 bases, the J end lost 3 bases, and 6 bases lay between the germline ends. This CDR3 region has 11 residues. CDR1 and CDR2 (germline): MDHEN, SYDVKM. The CDR3 region is CASNSDYGYTF. As DNA, the CDR3 is TGTGCCAGCAATAGTGACTATGGCTACACCTTC.

This sequence joins TRBV19 and TRBJ1-5; no clear D gene. Trimming stripped 4 bases from V and 4 bases from J, with 14 bases between. Per germline, CDR1 LNHDA and CDR2 SQIVND (reference sequence). This CDR3 contains 15 residues. The DNA of the CDR3 is TGTGCCAGTAGTAAAAGGGCAGGTTTAAATCAGCCCCAGCATTTT. Translating gives CASSKRAGLNQPQHF.

The gene calls are TRBV5-1 and TRBJ1-3, with TRBD1 as a possible D gene (5 bases). Germline CDR1 and CDR2: SGHRS and YFSETQ. The ends were cut back, 9 bases at V and 4 bases at J, with 17 bases in the middle. The CDR3 has 14 residues. The DNA of the CDR3 is TGCGCCACCCCCCAGTCAGGGTGCGGAAACACCATATATTTT. Its translation is CATPQSGCGNTIYF.

The CDR3 DNA is TGTGCCAGCAGCTTAGGAGCTAGCGGGAGCTACGAGCAGTACTTC. This encodes CASSLGASGSYEQYF. This chain uses TRBV7-8 with TRBJ2-7, with 10 bases matching TRBD2. The germline V gene has CDR1 SGHVS and CDR2 FQNEAQ. The ends lost 1 base at V and 3 bases at J; junction bases unmatched: 3. There are 15 residues in the CDR3.

The chain has TRBV6-5 and TRBJ1-2, with D uncertain. V dropped 6 bases and J dropped 3 bases, with 11 bases sitting between them. Germline V gene data show CDR1 as MNHEY and CDR2 as SVGAGI. The CDR3 totals 13 residues. CDR3 in DNA: TGTGCCAGCAGCTCCCTCCGGGACTATGGCTACACCTTC. Its protein is CASSSLRDYGYTF.

Concerning this clone itself: An end of the junction differs from the germline gene, which may be a read error. The chain carries TRBV28 and TRBJ2-1; 16 bases match TRBD2. The CDR3 contains 14 residues. Germline values: CDR1 MDHEN, CDR2 SYDVKM. As DNA, the CDR3 is TGTGCCAGCAGTTCCGGGACTAGCGGGAGGGAGGTCCTCTTC. Protein product: CASSSGTSGREVLF.

This clone was detected only a few times. This rearrangement joins TRBV7-9 to TRBJ1-2; possibly TRBD1 for D (6 bases). CDR3 length: 14 residues. V was pared by 1 base and J by 6 bases, with 12 bases between. CDR1 is SEHNR and CDR2 is FQNEAQ in the germline V gene (reference sequence). The CDR3 nucleotides are TGTGCCAGCAGCTTAGTTTGGCAGGGGAATGGCTACACCTTC. This translates into CASSLVWQGNGYTF.

This clone was seen a few times. The rearrangement joins TRBV28 to TRBJ1-5; 8 positions agree with TRBD1. CDR3 length: 16 residues. Germline assignment: CDR1 MDHEN and CDR2 SYDVKM. V shed 5 bases, J shed 5 bases, and the junction held 11 bases outside the gene matches. CDR3 loop: CASSPRTGWVDQPQHF. CDR3 DNA: TGTGCCAGCAGTCCCCGGACAGGGTGGGTGGATCAGCCCCAGCATTTT.

On this clone: At one boundary the junction diverges from the germline segment, which might be a read error. The V gene is TRBV4-2, the J gene TRBJ2-2, with 7 bases that match TRBD2. Per the germline V gene, CDR1 is LGHNA and CDR2 is YNFKEQ. The CDR3 loop spans 19 amino acids. The CDR3 coding sequence is TGTGCCAGCAGCCAAGTGTCCAGCGGGAATGTGTTTGGGACCGGGGAGCTGTCTTTT. Amino acids: CASSQVSSGNVFGTGELSF.

The V call is TRBV5-6, the J call TRBJ1-3; a weak D match, TRBD1 (5 bases). With 0 bases removed from V and 2 bases from J, the gap between germline ends came to 6 bases. The CDR3 extends over 14 amino acids. Germline lookup yields CDR1 SGHDT and CDR2 YYEEEE. In DNA, the CDR3 is TGTGCCAGCAGCTTGGCCAGGGCTGGAAACACCATATATTTT. It translates to CASSLARAGNTIYF. Together with reference TRBV5-6 and TRBJ1-3, the CDR3 gives the full variable domain: DAGVTQSPTHLIKTRGQQVTLRCSPKSGHDTVSWYQQALGQGPQFIFQYYEEEERQRGNFPDRFSGHQFPNYSSELNVNALLLGDSALYLCASSLARAGNTIYFGEGSWLTVV.

A remark on this clone: At the DNA level, this CDR3 is encoded by other sequences in the same sample as well. The CDR3 here is CASSLGTGTYEQYF. The DNA of the CDR3 is TGCGCCAGCAGCCTTGGGACAGGGACCTACGAGCAGTACTTC. The V gene is TRBV5-1, the J gene TRBJ2-7, with 9 nucleotides matching TRBD1. Per germline, CDR1 SGHRS and CDR2 YFSETQ. The CDR3 runs 14 residues. The trim removed 4 bases at V and 2 bases at J, leaving 4 bases unmatched.

This rearrangement joins TRBV10-2 to TRBJ2-7; a weak D match, TRBD1 (6 bases). The CDR3 is 14 amino acids. V was cut by 3 bases and J by 0 bases, with 9 bases left in between. Germline V gene lookup returns CDR1 WSHSY and CDR2 SAAADI. This CDR3 is CASSEDRTSYEQYF. CDR3 DNA: TGCGCCAGCAGTGAAGACAGGACCTCCTACGAGCAGTACTTC.

This chain links TRBV11-2 with TRBJ2-7, with D perhaps matching TRBD2 (6 bases). The CDR3 consists of 12 residues. CDR1 and CDR2 from the germline V gene are SGHAT and FQNNGV. The germline V and J ends were trimmed by 5 bases and 3 bases, with 8 bases remaining between them. The CDR3 coding sequence is TGTGCCAGCAGCGAGACTAGCTACGAGCAGTACTTC. This encodes CASSETSYEQYF. Full variable domain (rest looked up from reference TRBV11-2 and TRBJ2-7): EAGVAQSPRYKIIEKRQSVAFWCNPISGHATLYWYQQILGQGPKLLIQFQNNGVVDDSQLPKDRFSAERLKGVDSTLKIQPAKLEDSAVYLCASSETSYEQYFGPGTRLTVT.

The J gene is TRBJ2-5, the V gene TRBV5-1; TRBD2 aligns across 14 bases. V lost 2 bases to trimming and J lost 4 bases; unmatched junction nucleotides: 1. The CDR3 has 15 amino acids. Germline V gives CDR1 SGHRS, CDR2 YFSETQ. CDR3 nucleotides: TGCGCCAGCAGCTTTGGGACTAGCGGGAGAGAGACCCAGTACTTC. Residues: CASSFGTSGRETQYF.

J is TRBJ2-7 and V is TRBV29-1, with 14 bases matching TRBD2. Germline CDR1 reads SQVTM; CDR2 reads ANQGSEA. Losses at the gene ends were 7 bases for V and 9 bases for J; bases not matched to a gene: 2. The CDR3 runs 11 residues. The CDR3 is CSAGLAGGQYF. The CDR3, as DNA: TGCAGCGCCGGACTAGCGGGAGGGCAGTACTTC.

This clone appeared a single time. The chain recombines TRBV7-2 with TRBJ1-2, with a possible D match to TRBD1 (6 bases). The CDR3 is 13 amino acids. Germline V gene sequence: CDR1 SGHTA, CDR2 FQGNSA. V was pared by 4 bases and J by 7 bases, with 13 bases between. The CDR3 coding sequence is TGTGCCAGCAGCTCCTGGGGGGGCCTTGGCTACACCTTC. Translation: CASSSWGGLGYTF.

The chain joins TRBV11-2 to TRBJ1-1, with D unclear. The V end lost 0 bases, the J end lost 0 bases, and 17 bases lay between the germline ends. This CDR3 has 18 residues. From germline, CDR1 is SGHAT and CDR2 FQNNGV. The CDR3 coding sequence is TGTGCCAGCAGCTTAGATCAACGCCCCTTCGGGATGAACACTGAAGCTTTCTTT. Translation gives CASSLDQRPFGMNTEAFF.

The J gene is TRBJ2-2, the V gene TRBV12-5; D possibly corresponds to TRBD2 (5 bases). Trimming removed 2 bases from V and 4 bases from J, with 17 bases in between. The CDR3 consists of 17 residues. Germline V gene data show CDR1 as LGHNT and CDR2 as FRNRAP. CDR3 DNA sequence: TGTGCTAGTGGTTTGTCCAGCGGTAACTTGGTCACCGGGGAGCTGTTTTTT. Translated: CASGLSSGNLVTGELFF.

V is TRBV15 and J is TRBJ1-2; D possibly corresponds to TRBD1 (6 bases). V was clipped by 4 bases and J by 2 bases, with 14 bases between them. Looked up from germline, CDR1 is LNHNV and CDR2 is YYDKDF (reference sequence). The CDR3 runs to 15 residues. The CDR3 region is CATSKETGSNYGYTF. CDR3 bases: TGTGCCACCAGCAAGGAGACAGGATCAAACTATGGCTACACCTTC. The variable domain in full, completed from reference TRBV15 and TRBJ1-2, reads DAMVIQNPRYQVTQFGKPVTLSCSQTLNHNVMYWYQQKSSQAPKLLFHYYDKDFNNEADTPDNFQSRRPNTSFCFLDIRSPGLGDTAMYLCATSKETGSNYGYTFGSGTRLTVV.

The V call is TRBV19, the J call TRBJ1-5; no definite D call. Germline V CDR1 and CDR2: LNHDA, SQIVND (reference sequence). This CDR3 region has 15 residues. V was shortened by 0 bases and J by 0 bases, with 6 bases between the two germline ends. CDR3 sequence reads: CASSIESVSNQPQHF. CDR3 in DNA: TGTGCCAGTAGTATAGAGTCGGTTAGCAATCAGCCCCAGCATTTT.

This clone was recorded many times. The V and J genes are TRBV12-5 and TRBJ2-7, with 8 nucleotides matching TRBD2. The CDR3 runs to 15 residues. V was clipped by 1 base and J by 0 bases; unmatched bases: 2. CDR1 and CDR2 (germline): LGHNT, FRNRAP. CDR3 in DNA: TGTGCTAGTGGTTTGGCAGGGACTAGCTCCTACGAGCAGTACTTC. Amino acid sequence: CASGLAGTSSYEQYF.

Comments on this clone: This sample includes further DNA sequences coding for the same CDR3. This chain uses TRBV7-6 with TRBJ2-2; D uncertain. CDR1 SGHVS and CDR2 FNYEAQ come from the germline V gene. Trimming shortened V by 0 bases and J by 5 bases, and 4 bases separated the two germline ends. The CDR3 is made up of 13 amino acids. The CDR3 region is CASSLARTGELFF. The CDR3 nucleotides are TGTGCCAGCAGCTTAGCCAGGACCGGGGAGCTGTTTTTT.

The rearrangement links TRBV19 to TRBJ2-1; TRBD2 matches 11 bases. Per germline, CDR1 LNHDA and CDR2 SQIVND (reference sequence). Trimming removed 5 bases from V and 3 bases from J; junction bases left unmatched: 6. The CDR3 is 16 residues long. In DNA, the CDR3 is TGTGCCAGTAGTCCAAGTAGCGGGAGGGACTACAATGAGCAGTTCTTC. Translation gives CASSPSSGRDYNEQFF.

This chain links TRBV11-2 with TRBJ2-1; 7 bases map to TRBD1. The CDR3 has 13 amino acids. V lost 5 bases to trimming and J lost 4 bases; unmatched junction nucleotides: 2. Germline CDR1 SGHAT, CDR2 FQNNGV. The CDR3 DNA reads as TGTGCCAGCAGCCAGGGACAGTACAATGAGCAGTTCTTC. Protein: CASSQGQYNEQFF. Full variable domain (outside the CDR3, taken from reference TRBV11-2 and TRBJ2-1): EAGVAQSPRYKIIEKRQSVAFWCNPISGHATLYWYQQILGQGPKLLIQFQNNGVVDDSQLPKDRFSAERLKGVDSTLKIQPAKLEDSAVYLCASSQGQYNEQFFGPGTRLTVL.

The CDR3 DNA follows: TGTGCCAGCAGCTTCCTCCACACAGATACGCAGTATTTT. Protein: CASSFLHTDTQYF. The chain recombines TRBV7-3 with TRBJ2-3; D is uncertain. The CDR3 extends over 13 amino acids. CDR1 is SGHTA and CDR2 is FQGTGA in the germline V gene. V was shortened by 3 bases and J by 2 bases, with 6 bases between the two germline ends.

This sequence joins TRBV9 and TRBJ2-1; D possibly corresponds to TRBD1 (5 bases). This CDR3 is 14 amino acids long. V lost 2 bases and J 3 bases, leaving 9 bases between the germline ends. CDR1 SGDLS and CDR2 YYNGEE come from the germline V gene. The CDR3 nucleotides are TGTGCCAGCAGCGTGGCAGGGTTCTACAATGAGCAGTTCTTC. It yields the protein CASSVAGFYNEQFF.

This chain joins TRBV5-1 and TRBJ1-2, with a weak D call TRBD1 (5 bases). The germline gives CDR1 SGHRS, CDR2 YFSETQ. The CDR3 is made up of 14 amino acids. V was pared by 0 bases and J by 2 bases, with 8 bases between. The CDR3 sequence is CASSLGPGNYGYTF. The CDR3 DNA follows: TGCGCCAGCAGCTTGGGGCCAGGGAACTATGGCTACACCTTC.

The chain couples TRBV2 to TRBJ2-1, with D unclear. The ends were cut back, 5 bases at V and 6 bases at J, with 5 bases in the middle. Germline-derived CDR1 and CDR2 are SNHLY and FYNNEI. CDR3 length equals 11 residues. The CDR3 bases are TGTGCCAGCAGTTGGGGCAATGAGCAGTTCTTC. Protein sequence: CASSWGNEQFF.